This TCR beta chain was observed in a study of tumor-infiltrating lymphocytes in primary liver carcinoma. In regard to this clonotype: Its target is unknown.

Unsorted bulk tissue, roughly 19-34 mg of it, served as the source for co-extraction of RNA and DNA. The germline CDR1 and CDR2 sequences are SQVTM and ANQGSEA. There are 13 residues in the CDR3. A primer matching the constant region was used to make TCR beta cDNA from 500 ng of total RNA. Researchers made the TCR beta libraries by running three nested multiplex PCR rounds with slightly modified ARM-PCR. The first two PCR rounds used TRBV1-TRBV30 primers with a Cbeta primer, approximately 9 cycles each. A single record per CDR3 protein comes from TCRdb applying MiXCR to the multiplex PCR reads. The top ten hold 15% to 20% of the sample, which has approximately 190,000 distinct CDR3 sequences, 85% seen once. Findings and limits, study-wide: It was in tumors, not blood, that the top-250-clone fraction was significantly higher (p = 0.039).

V is TRBV29-1 and J is TRBJ2-5, with TRBD1 identical over 11 bases. Sequenced material: tumor tissue from primary liver carcinoma. This clonotype was sampled from a man aged 40-49 years with primary liver carcinoma and hepatitis B virus infection. In DNA form, the CDR3 reads TGCGGCATTGAAGGGACAGGGGGGGAGACCCAGTACTTC. Its protein product is CGIEGTGGETQYF.